This TCR beta chain is from a study of blood T cell repertoires in COVID-19. Turning to the study itself: Samples of COVID-19 (acute and convalescent) were obtained from the United States, Italy and Spain. Sources were T cells, B-cell-depleted T cells, or PBMCs; the material itself was cDNA or gDNA.

V lost 4 bases, J lost 4 bases, and 5 bases stayed unmatched. This CDR3 is built from 14 residues. Germline CDR1 SGHNT, CDR2 YYREEE (reference sequence). Method: immunoSEQ multiplex PCR; TCRdb's copy keeps in-frame clones and lacks some. The sample yields 400,000 or so clones, roughly 86% seen once. The V call is TRBV5-4, the J call TRBJ2-5; 9 nucleotides line up with TRBD1. This clonotype was obtained from a human donor in a cohort sampled during active COVID-19. Input material: peripheral blood. DNA for the CDR3: TGTGCCAGCAGCGGGACAGGGTCGGGAGAGACCCAGTACTTC. It specifies CASSGTGSGETQYF.